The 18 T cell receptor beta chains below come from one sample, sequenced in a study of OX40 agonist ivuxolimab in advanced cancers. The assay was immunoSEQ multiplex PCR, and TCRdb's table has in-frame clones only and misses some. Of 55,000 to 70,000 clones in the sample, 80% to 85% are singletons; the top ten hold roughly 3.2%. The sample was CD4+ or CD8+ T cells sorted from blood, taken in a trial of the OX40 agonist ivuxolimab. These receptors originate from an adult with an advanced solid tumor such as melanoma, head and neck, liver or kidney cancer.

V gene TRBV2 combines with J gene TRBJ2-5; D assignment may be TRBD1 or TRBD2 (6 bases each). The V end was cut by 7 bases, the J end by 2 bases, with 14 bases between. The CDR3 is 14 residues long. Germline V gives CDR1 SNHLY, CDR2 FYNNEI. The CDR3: CASTNQGRQETQYF. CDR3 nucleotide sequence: TGTGCCAGCACGAATCAGGGGAGGCAAGAGACCCAGTACTTC. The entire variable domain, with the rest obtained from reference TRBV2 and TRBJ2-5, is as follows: EPEVTQTPSHQVTQMGQEVILRCVPISNHLYFYWYRQILGQKVEFLVSFYNNEISEKSEIFDDQFSVERPDGSNFTLKIRSTKLEDSAMYFCASTNQGRQETQYFGPGTRLLVL.

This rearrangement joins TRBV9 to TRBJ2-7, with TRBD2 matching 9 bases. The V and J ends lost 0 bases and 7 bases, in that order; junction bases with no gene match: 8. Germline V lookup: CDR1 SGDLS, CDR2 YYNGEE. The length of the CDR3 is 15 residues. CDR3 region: CASSVDGAGGGEQYF. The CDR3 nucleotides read TGTGCCAGCAGCGTAGATGGAGCGGGGGGAGGGGAGCAGTACTTC.

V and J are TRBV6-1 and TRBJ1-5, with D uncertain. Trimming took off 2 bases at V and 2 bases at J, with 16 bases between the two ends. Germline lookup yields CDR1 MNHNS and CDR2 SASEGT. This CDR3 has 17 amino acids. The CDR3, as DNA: TGTGCCAGCAGTGAACGTGGGTCACAAACGGGCAATCAGCCCCAGCATTTT. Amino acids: CASSERGSQTGNQPQHF.

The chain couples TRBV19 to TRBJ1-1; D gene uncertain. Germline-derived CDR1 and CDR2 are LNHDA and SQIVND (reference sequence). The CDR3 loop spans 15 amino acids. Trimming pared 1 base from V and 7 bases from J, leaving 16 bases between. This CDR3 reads CASSIVWGVGVEAFF. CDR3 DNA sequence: TGTGCCAGTAGTATAGTGTGGGGAGTAGGCGTTGAAGCTTTCTTT.

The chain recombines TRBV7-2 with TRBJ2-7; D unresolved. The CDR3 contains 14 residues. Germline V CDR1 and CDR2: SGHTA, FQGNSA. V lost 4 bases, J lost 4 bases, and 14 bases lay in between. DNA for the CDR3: TGTGCCAGCAGCTCGGACGGGCATTCGTACGAGCAGTACTTC. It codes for CASSSDGHSYEQYF.

The CDR3 is CAWTRLEYGTPLHF. The CDR3 DNA sequence: TGTGCCTGGACCCGACTGGAATACGGTACACCCCTCCACTTT. J is TRBJ1-6 and V is TRBV30; D is unresolved. Germline V gene lookup returns CDR1 GTSNPN and CDR2 SVGIG (reference sequence). This CDR3 spans 14 amino acids. V was trimmed by 4 bases and J by 11 bases, leaving 18 bases between them.

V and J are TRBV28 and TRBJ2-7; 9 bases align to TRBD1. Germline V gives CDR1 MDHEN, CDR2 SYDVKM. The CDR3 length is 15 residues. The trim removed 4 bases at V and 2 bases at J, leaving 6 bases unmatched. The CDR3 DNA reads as TGTGCCAGCAGTTCACCCGGGACAGGGACCTACGAGCAGTACTTC. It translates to CASSSPGTGTYEQYF.

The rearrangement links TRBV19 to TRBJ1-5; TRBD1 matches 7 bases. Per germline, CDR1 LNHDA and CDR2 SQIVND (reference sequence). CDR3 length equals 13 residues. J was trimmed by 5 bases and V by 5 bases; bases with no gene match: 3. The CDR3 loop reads CASSGDSHQPQHF. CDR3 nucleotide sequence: TGTGCCAGTAGTGGGGACAGCCATCAGCCCCAGCATTTT.

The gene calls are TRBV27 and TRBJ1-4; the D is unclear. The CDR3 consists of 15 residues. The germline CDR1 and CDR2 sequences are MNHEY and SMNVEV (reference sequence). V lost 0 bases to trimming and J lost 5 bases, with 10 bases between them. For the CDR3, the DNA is TGTGCCAGCAGTTTATCGTACCAAGGGAATGAAAAACTGTTTTTT. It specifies CASSLSYQGNEKLFF.

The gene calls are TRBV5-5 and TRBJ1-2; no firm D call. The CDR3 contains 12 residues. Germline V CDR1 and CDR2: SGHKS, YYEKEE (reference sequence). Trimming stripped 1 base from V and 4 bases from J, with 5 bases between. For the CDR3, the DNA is TGTGCCAGCAGCTTGAATGGCTATGGCTACACCTTC. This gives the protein CASSLNGYGYTF.

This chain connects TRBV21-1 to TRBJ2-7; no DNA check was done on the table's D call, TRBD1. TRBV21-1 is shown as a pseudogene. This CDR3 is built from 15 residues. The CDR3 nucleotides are TGTGCCAGCAGCAAAGCGAAGGGACAGGGCTTCGAGCAGTACTTC. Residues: CASSKAKGQGFEQYF.

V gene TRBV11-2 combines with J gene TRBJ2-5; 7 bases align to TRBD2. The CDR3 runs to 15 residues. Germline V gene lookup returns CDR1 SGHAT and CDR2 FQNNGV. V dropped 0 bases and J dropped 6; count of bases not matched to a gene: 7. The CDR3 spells CASSLETSRVKTQYF. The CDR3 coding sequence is TGTGCCAGCAGCTTAGAGACTAGCCGGGTGAAGACCCAGTACTTC.

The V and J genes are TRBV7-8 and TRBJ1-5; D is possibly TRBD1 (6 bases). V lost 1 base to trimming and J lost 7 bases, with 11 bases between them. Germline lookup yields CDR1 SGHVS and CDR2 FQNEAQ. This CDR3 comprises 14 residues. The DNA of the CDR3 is TGTGCCAGCAGCTTAGAGCAGGGGAGACAGCCCCAGCATTTT. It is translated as CASSLEQGRQPQHF.

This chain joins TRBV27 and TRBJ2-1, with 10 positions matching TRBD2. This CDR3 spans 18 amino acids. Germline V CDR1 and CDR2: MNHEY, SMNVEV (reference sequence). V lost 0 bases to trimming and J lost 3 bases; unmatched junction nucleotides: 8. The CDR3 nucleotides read TGTGCCAGCAGTTTATCGACTCAACTAGCGGGACTCTACAATGAGCAGTTCTTC. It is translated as CASSLSTQLAGLYNEQFF.

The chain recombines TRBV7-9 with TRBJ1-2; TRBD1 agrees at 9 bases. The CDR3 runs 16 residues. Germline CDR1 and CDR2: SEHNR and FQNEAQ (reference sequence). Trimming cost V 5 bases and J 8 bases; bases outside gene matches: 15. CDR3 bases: TGTGCCAGCAGCCCTCGCTCGGGACAGGGATCATCCGGCTACACCTTC. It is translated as CASSPRSGQGSSGYTF. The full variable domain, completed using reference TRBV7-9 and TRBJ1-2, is DTGVSQNPRHKITKRGQNVTFRCDPISEHNRLYWYRQTLGQGPEFLTYFQNEAQLEKSRLLSDRFSAERPKGSFSTLEIQRTEQGDSAMYLCASSPRSGQGSSGYTFGSGTRLTVV.

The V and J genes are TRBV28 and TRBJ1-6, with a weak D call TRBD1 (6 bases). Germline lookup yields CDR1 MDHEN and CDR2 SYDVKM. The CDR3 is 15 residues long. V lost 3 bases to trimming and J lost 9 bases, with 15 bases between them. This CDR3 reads CASSFTRGGGSPLHF. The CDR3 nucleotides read TGTGCCAGCAGTTTCACCAGGGGTGGGGGTTCACCCCTCCACTTT.

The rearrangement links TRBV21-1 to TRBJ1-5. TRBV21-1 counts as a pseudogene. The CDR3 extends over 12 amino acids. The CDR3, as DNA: TGTGCCAACGGGCCTAGCAATCAGCCCCAGCATTTT. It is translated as CANGPSNQPQHF.

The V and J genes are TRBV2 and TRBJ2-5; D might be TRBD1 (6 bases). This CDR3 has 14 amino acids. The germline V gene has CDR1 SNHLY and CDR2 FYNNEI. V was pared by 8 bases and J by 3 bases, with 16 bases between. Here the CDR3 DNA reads TGTGCCAGCTACGGTCGGGCAGGGGAAGAGACCCAGTACTTC. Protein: CASYGRAGEETQYF.